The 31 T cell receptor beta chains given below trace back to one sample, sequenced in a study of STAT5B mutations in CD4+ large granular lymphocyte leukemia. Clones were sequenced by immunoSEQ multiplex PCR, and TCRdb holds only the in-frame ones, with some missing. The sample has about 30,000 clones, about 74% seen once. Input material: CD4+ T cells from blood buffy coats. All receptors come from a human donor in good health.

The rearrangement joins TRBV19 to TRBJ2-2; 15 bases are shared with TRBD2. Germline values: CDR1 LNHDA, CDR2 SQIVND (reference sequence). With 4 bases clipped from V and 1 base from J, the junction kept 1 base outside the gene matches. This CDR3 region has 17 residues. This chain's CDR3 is CASSRTSGRVNTGELFF. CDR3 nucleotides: TGTGCCAGTAGTAGGACTAGCGGGAGGGTGAACACCGGGGAGCTGTTTTTT.

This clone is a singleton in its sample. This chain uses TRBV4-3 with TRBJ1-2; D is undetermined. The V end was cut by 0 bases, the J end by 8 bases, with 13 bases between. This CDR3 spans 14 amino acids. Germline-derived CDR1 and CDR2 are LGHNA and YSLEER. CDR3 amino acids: CASSQDGREGGYTF. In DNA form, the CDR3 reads TGCGCCAGCAGCCAAGACGGCCGGGAGGGAGGCTACACCTTC.

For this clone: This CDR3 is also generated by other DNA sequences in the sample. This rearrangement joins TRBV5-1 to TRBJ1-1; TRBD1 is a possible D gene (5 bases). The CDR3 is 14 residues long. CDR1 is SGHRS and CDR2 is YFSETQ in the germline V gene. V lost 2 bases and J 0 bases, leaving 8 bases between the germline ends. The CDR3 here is CASSLGTLNTEAFF. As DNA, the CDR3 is TGCGCCAGCAGCTTAGGGACCCTGAACACTGAAGCTTTCTTT.

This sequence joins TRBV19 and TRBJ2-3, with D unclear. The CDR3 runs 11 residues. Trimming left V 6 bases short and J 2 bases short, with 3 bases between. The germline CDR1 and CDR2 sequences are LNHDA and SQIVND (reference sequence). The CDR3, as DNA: TGTGCCAGTAGGAACACAGATACGCAGTATTTT. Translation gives CASRNTDTQYF.

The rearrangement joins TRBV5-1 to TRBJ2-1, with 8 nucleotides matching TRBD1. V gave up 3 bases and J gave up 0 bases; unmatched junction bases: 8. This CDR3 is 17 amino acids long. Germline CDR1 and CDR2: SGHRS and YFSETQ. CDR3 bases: TGCGCCAGCAGCTCAGACAGGGGACCTTACTCCTACAATGAGCAGTTCTTC. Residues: CASSSDRGPYSYNEQFF.

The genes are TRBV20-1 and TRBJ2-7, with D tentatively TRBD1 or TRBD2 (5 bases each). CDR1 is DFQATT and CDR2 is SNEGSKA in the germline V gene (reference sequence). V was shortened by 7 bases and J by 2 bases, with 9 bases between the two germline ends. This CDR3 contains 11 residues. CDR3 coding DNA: TGCAGTGTGGGGGTACCCTACGAGCAGTACTTC. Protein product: CSVGVPYEQYF.

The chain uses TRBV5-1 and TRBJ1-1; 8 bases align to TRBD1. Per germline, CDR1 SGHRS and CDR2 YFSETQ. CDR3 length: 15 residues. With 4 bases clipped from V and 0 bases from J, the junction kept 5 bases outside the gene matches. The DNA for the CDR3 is TGCGCCAGCAGCCCCGCGACAGGGGTGAACACTGAAGCTTTCTTT. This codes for CASSPATGVNTEAFF.

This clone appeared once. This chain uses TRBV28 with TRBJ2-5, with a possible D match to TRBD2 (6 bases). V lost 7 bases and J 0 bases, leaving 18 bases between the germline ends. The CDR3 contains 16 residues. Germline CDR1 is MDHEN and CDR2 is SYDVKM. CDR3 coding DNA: TGTGCCAGCACCCGGATGGGGGGACGGTACCAAGAGACCCAGTACTTC. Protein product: CASTRMGGRYQETQYF.

This CDR3 is CSAGIYNEQFF. CDR3 nucleotides: TGCAGTGCTGGGATTTACAATGAGCAGTTCTTC. The chain is built from TRBV20-1 and TRBJ2-1; D is undetermined. The CDR3 length is 11 residues. V shed 5 bases and J shed 4 bases, with 6 bases lying between them. Looked up from germline, CDR1 is DFQATT and CDR2 is SNEGSKA (reference sequence).

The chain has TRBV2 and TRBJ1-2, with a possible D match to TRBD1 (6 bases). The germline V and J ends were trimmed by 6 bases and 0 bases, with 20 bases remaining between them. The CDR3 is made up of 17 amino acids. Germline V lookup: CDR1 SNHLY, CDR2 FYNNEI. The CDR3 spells CASRPSALPGANYGYTF. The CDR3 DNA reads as TGTGCCAGCAGACCGAGTGCGCTCCCAGGGGCTAACTATGGCTACACCTTC.

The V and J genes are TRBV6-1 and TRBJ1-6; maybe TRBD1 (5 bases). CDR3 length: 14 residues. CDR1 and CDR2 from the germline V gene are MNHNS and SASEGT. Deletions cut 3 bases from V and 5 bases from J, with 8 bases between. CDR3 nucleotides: TGTGCCAGCAGTGATCGACAGAATAATTCACCCCTCCACTTT. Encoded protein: CASSDRQNNSPLHF.

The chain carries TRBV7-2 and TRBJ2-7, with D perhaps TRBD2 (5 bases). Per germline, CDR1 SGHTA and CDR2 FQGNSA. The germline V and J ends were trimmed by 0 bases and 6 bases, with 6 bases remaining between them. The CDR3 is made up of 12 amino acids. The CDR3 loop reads CASSLAGSEQYF. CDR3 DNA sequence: TGTGCCAGCAGCTTAGCGGGGAGCGAGCAGTACTTC.

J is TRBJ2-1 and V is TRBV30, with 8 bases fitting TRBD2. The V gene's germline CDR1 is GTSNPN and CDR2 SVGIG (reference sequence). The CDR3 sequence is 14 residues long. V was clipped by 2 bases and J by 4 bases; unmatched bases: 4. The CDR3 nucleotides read TGTGCCTGGAGTACTAGCGGACGATACAATGAGCAGTTCTTC. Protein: CAWSTSGRYNEQFF.

In nucleotides, the CDR3 is TGTGCCAGCAGCTTAGCACGGACAGGGCCCAATTCACCCCTCCACTTT. Its protein product is CASSLARTGPNSPLHF. V and J are TRBV7-2 and TRBJ1-6; 8 nucleotides match TRBD1. V dropped 0 bases and J dropped 7; count of bases not matched to a gene: 5. Germline V gene lookup returns CDR1 SGHTA and CDR2 FQGNSA. The CDR3 consists of 16 residues.

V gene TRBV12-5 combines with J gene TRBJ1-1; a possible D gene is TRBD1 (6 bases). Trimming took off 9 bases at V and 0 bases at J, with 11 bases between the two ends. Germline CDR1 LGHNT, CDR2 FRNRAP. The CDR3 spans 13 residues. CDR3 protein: CASMGQMNTEAFF. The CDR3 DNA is TGTGCTAGCATGGGACAAATGAACACTGAAGCTTTCTTT.

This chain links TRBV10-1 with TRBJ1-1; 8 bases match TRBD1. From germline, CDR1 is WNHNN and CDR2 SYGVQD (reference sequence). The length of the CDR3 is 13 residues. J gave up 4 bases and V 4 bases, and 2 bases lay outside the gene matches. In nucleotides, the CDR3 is TGCGCCAGCAGTGGTGACAGGGGCACTGAAGCTTTCTTT. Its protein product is CASSGDRGTEAFF.

CDR3 protein: CAISERTGGLDTGELFF. As DNA, the CDR3 is TGTGCCATCAGTGAGAGGACAGGGGGCTTGGACACCGGGGAGCTGTTTTTT. The chain has TRBV10-3 and TRBJ2-2, with 11 bases lining up with TRBD1. CDR1 is ENHRY, CDR2 SYGVKD, per germline. The junction had 5 bases not matched to a gene; V was cut back by 2 bases and J by 3 bases. The CDR3 contains 17 residues.

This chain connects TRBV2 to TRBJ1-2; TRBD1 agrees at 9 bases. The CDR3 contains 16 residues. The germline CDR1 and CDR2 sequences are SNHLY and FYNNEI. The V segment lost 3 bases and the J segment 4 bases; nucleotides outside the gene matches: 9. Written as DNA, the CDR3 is TGTGCCAGCAGTGAGAGTCCCGGGACAGGGACCTATGGCTACACCTTC. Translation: CASSESPGTGTYGYTF.

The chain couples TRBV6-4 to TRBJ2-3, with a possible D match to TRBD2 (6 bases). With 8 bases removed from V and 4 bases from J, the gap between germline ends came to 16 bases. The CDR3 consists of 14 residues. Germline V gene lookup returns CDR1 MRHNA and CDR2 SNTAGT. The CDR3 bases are TGTGCCAGCCGGAGGGAACTAAAGGCAGATACGCAGTATTTT. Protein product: CASRRELKADTQYF.

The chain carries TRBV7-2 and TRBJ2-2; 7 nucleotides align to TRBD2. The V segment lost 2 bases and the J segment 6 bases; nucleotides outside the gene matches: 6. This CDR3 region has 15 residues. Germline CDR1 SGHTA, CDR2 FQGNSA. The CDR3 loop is CASSLTAGAPGELFF. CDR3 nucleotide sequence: TGTGCCAGCAGCTTAACTGCGGGAGCCCCCGGGGAGCTGTTTTTT.

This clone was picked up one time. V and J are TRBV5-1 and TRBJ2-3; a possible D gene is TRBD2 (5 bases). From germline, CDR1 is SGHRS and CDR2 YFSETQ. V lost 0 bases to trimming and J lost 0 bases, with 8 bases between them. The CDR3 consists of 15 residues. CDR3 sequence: CASSLGRYSTDTQYF. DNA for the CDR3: TGCGCCAGCAGCTTGGGGAGGTATAGCACAGATACGCAGTATTTT.

The chain's CDR3 is CANPDRANYGYTF. The CDR3 DNA reads TGTGCCAACCCGGACAGGGCTAACTATGGCTACACCTTC. J is TRBJ1-2 and V is TRBV19; 8 bases agree with TRBD1. This CDR3 is 13 amino acids long. Germline V gene lookup returns CDR1 LNHDA and CDR2 SQIVND (reference sequence). V was clipped by 10 bases and J by 0 bases; unmatched bases: 4.

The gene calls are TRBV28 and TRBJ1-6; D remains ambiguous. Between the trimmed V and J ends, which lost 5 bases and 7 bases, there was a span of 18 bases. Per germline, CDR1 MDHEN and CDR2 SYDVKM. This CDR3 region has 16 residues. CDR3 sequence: CASSAPGEIGNSPLHF. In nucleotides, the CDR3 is TGTGCCAGCAGTGCCCCTGGAGAAATAGGCAATTCACCCCTCCACTTT.

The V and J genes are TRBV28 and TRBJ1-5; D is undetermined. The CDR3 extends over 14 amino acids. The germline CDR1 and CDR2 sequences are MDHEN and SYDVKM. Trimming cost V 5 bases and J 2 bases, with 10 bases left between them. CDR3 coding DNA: TGTGCCAGCAGTCCCAGGATCGGCAATCAGCCCCAGCATTTT. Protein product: CASSPRIGNQPQHF.

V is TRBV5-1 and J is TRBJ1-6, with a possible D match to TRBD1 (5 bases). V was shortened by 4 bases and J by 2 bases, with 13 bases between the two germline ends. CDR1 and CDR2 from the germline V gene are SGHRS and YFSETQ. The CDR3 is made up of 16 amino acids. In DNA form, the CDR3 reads TGCGCCAGCAGCCCCCGTTCGACAGCCTATAATTCACCCCTCCACTTT. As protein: CASSPRSTAYNSPLHF.

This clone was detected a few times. The CDR3 here is CASSISGGRDTQYF. The CDR3 coding sequence is TGTGCCAGCAGCATTAGCGGGGGGCGGGATACGCAGTATTTT. The J gene is TRBJ2-3, the V gene TRBV7-6, with 10 bases lining up with TRBD2. The CDR3 is made up of 14 amino acids. In germline, CDR1 is SGHVS, CDR2 FNYEAQ. With 5 bases clipped from V and 6 bases from J, the junction kept 5 bases outside the gene matches.

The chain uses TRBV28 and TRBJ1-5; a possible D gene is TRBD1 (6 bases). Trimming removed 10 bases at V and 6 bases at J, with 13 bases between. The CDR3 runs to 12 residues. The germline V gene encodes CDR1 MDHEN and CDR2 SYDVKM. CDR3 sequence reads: CAIGGGVQPQHF. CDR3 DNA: TGTGCCATAGGGGGGGGCGTTCAGCCCCAGCATTTT.

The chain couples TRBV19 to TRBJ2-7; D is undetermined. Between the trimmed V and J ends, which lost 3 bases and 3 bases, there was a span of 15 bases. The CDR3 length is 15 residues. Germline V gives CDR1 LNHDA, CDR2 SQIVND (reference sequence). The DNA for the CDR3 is TGTGCCAGTAGTATGGGTGGGCAGTTTAACTACGAGCAGTACTTC. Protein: CASSMGGQFNYEQYF.

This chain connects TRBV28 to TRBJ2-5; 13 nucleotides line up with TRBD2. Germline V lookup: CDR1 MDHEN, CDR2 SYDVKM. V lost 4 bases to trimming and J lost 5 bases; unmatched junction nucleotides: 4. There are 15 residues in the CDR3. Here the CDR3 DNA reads TGTGCCAGCAGTTCGGGACTAGCGGGGACTGAGACCCAGTACTTC. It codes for CASSSGLAGTETQYF.

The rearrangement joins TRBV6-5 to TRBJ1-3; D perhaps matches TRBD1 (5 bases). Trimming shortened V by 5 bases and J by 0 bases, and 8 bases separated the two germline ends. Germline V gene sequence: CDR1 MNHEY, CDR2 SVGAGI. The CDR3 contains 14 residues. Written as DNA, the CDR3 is TGTGCCAGCAGTCGACAGAGCTCTGGAAACACCATATATTTT. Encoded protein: CASSRQSSGNTIYF.

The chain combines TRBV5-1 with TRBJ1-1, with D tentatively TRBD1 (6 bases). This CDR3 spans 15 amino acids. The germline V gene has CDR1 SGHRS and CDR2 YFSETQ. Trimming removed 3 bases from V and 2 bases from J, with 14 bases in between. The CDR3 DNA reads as TGCGCCAGCAGCTACTTGGGGGCGCAAAACACTGAAGCTTTCTTT. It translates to CASSYLGAQNTEAFF.